The 30 T cell receptor beta chains in this list originate from one sample, sequenced in a study of shared clonotypes between healthy human individuals (dated by TCRdb to between 2020 and 2021). Library preparation used the immunoSEQ multiplex PCR assay. TCRdb's version of the immuneACCESS table is confined to in-frame rearrangements and falls short of the full clone set. An unresolved V gene accounts for under half of the shortfall where checked; the remainder is of unknown origin. In this sample the table shows about 2.4 million clones, 80% to 95% of which occur a single time. The ten biggest clones cover 0.36% of the sample. What was sequenced was naive CD4+ T cells from PBMCs. In the paper's terms, the cell subset or site label means: CD45RA+ positively selected. The receptor source for this set is a man between 18 and 35 years old in good health. Some clones in this sample may be carry-over from other donors' samples.

The chain carries TRBV7-8 and TRBJ2-1; perhaps TRBD1 as D (6 bases). Germline CDR1 and CDR2: SGHVS and FQNEAQ. V shed 1 base and J shed 7 bases, with 14 bases lying between them. The CDR3 has 15 residues. The CDR3 DNA sequence: TGTGCCAGCAGCTTAGTAGAGGGGGAGATAAATGAGCAGTTCTTC. It encodes CASSLVEGEINEQFF.

This clone has more than one count but fewer than ten. The rearrangement joins TRBV10-1 to TRBJ1-5, with D unresolved. Per germline, CDR1 WNHNN and CDR2 SYGVQD (reference sequence). Trimming took 3 bases from V and 2 from J, leaving 17 bases between them. This CDR3 has 17 residues. This CDR3 reads CASSDRNPKRCNQPQHF. DNA for the CDR3: TGCGCCAGCAGTGACAGGAATCCGAAACGGTGCAATCAGCCCCAGCATTTT.

The chain combines TRBV28 with TRBJ1-5; the D gene is possibly TRBD1 (5 bases). The germline V gene encodes CDR1 MDHEN and CDR2 SYDVKM. Trimming took off 4 bases at V and 5 bases at J, with 12 bases between the two ends. The CDR3 has 14 amino acids. In nucleotides, the CDR3 is TGTGCCAGCAGTTCCCCGCAGGGTCATCAGCCCCAGCATTTT. This sequence encodes CASSSPQGHQPQHF. Based on the CDR3 plus reference TRBV28 and TRBJ1-5, the full variable domain is DVKVTQSSRYLVKRTGEKVFLECVQDMDHENMFWYRQDPGLGLRLIYFSYDVKMKEKGDIPEGYSVSREKKERFSLILESASTNQTSMYLCASSSPQGHQPQHFGDGTRLSIL.

This chain links TRBV7-9 with TRBJ1-2; maybe TRBD1 (6 bases). This CDR3 is built from 15 residues. Germline V gene data show CDR1 as SEHNR and CDR2 as FQNEAQ (reference sequence). The V end lost 5 bases, the J end lost 4 bases, and 17 bases lay between the germline ends. CDR3 in amino acids: CASSPNLGAGYGYTF. As DNA, the CDR3 is TGTGCCAGCAGCCCCAACTTGGGGGCCGGCTATGGCTACACCTTC.

With regard to this clone: At the DNA level, this CDR3 is encoded by other sequences in the same sample as well. The gene calls are TRBV11-2 and TRBJ2-7; no reliable D call. The CDR3 consists of 13 residues. V shed 0 bases and J shed 3 bases, with 6 bases lying between them. The V gene's germline CDR1 is SGHAT and CDR2 FQNNGV. The CDR3 is CASSLDRIYEQYF. CDR3 DNA sequence: TGTGCCAGCAGCTTAGATCGGATCTACGAGCAGTACTTC.

The rearrangement uses TRBV6-1 and TRBJ2-7; D perhaps matches TRBD2 (5 bases). With 2 bases removed from V and 3 bases from J, the gap between germline ends came to 17 bases. The CDR3 is 16 amino acids. Germline lookup yields CDR1 MNHNS and CDR2 SASEGT. CDR3 sequence (DNA): TGTGCCAGCAGTGAAAGGTCCCCCGGGGAGTACTACGAGCAGTACTTC. Translating gives CASSERSPGEYYEQYF.

The V call is TRBV4-1, the J call TRBJ2-7; D remains unclear. The CDR3 runs 13 residues. Between the trimmed V and J ends, which lost 3 bases and 2 bases, there was a span of 8 bases. CDR1 and CDR2 (germline): MGHRA, YSYEKL. The CDR3 here is CASSHSVAYEQYF. The CDR3 nucleotides read TGCGCCAGCAGCCACAGCGTCGCCTACGAGCAGTACTTC.

V and J are TRBV25-1 and TRBJ2-2; 9 positions agree with TRBD2. CDR1 and CDR2 from the germline V gene are MGHDK and SYGVNS. V shed 5 bases, J shed 0 bases, and the junction held 7 bases outside the gene matches. CDR3 length: 17 amino acids. This CDR3 is CASSQLAGRTNTGELFF. The DNA of the CDR3 is TGTGCCAGCAGTCAACTAGCGGGCCGGACGAACACCGGGGAGCTGTTTTTT.

The chain joins TRBV18 to TRBJ2-7; D is ambiguous. The V gene lost 5 bases and the J gene lost 1 base, with 15 bases spanning the gap. Germline lookup yields CDR1 KGHSH and CDR2 LQKENI. The CDR3 contains 15 residues. The CDR3 loop is CASSRDPGQSYEQYF. The CDR3 nucleotides read TGTGCCAGCTCAAGAGACCCAGGTCAGTCCTACGAGCAGTACTTC.

The chain recombines TRBV7-6 with TRBJ2-3, with D possibly called TRBD1 or TRBD2 (5 bases each). The germline gives CDR1 SGHVS, CDR2 FNYEAQ. The V and J ends lost 1 base and 4 bases respectively, with 12 bases between them. This CDR3 spans 15 amino acids. In DNA form, the CDR3 reads TGTGCCAGCAGCTTAGGACGGGTGGGGGCAGATACGCAGTATTTT. Its translation: CASSLGRVGADTQYF.

The V gene is TRBV21-1, the J gene TRBJ2-7; the table's TRBD2 call for D was not verified on the DNA. TRBV21-1 is a pseudogene segment. CDR3 size: 19 residues. DNA for the CDR3: TGTGCCAGCAGCAAGGTTATCGGGACTAGCGGGGAAAGCTCCTACGAGCAGTACTTC. Its translation is CASSKVIGTSGESSYEQYF.

This clone appeared a single time. The gene calls are TRBV27 and TRBJ2-5, with 8 bases lining up with TRBD2. Looked up from germline, CDR1 is MNHEY and CDR2 is SMNVEV (reference sequence). J was trimmed by 4 bases and V by 3 bases; bases with no gene match: 7. CDR3 length: 15 amino acids. The chain's CDR3 is CASSFGLAGRETQYF. The CDR3 region has the DNA TGTGCCAGCAGTTTTGGCCTAGCGGGCAGAGAGACCCAGTACTTC.

The sample holds one count of this clone. The chain uses TRBV7-2 and TRBJ2-2; 10 bases align to TRBD1. The germline gives CDR1 SGHTA, CDR2 FQGNSA. J lost 4 bases, V lost 5 bases, and 7 bases had no gene match. This CDR3 is built from 16 residues. The CDR3 nucleotides are TGTGCCAGCAGCCAGCTGGGACAGGGGATCACCGGGGAGCTGTTTTTT. It encodes CASSQLGQGITGELFF.

This clone is a singleton in its sample. The chain's CDR3 is CASSQDNRVPNYGYTF. The CDR3 nucleotides read TGTGCCAGCAGCCAAGATAACCGGGTCCCGAACTATGGCTACACCTTC. The chain recombines TRBV4-2 with TRBJ1-2; no definite D call. This CDR3 comprises 16 residues. Trimming removed 0 bases from V and 2 bases from J, with 13 bases in between. CDR1 is LGHNA, CDR2 YNFKEQ, per germline.

CDR3 loop: CARSFTETRDSRDQPQHF. CDR3 DNA sequence: TGTGCCAGAAGCTTCACCGAAACGCGGGACAGTAGGGATCAGCCCCAGCATTTT. The V call is TRBV5-3, the J call TRBJ1-5, with 7 bases identical to TRBD1. TRBV5-3 is noted as an ORF with a role that remains uncertain. The CDR3 is made up of 18 amino acids. Losses at the gene ends were 2 bases for V and 5 bases for J; bases not matched to a gene: 16.

The V and J genes are TRBV27 and TRBJ1-2; no firm D call. V shed 2 bases and J shed 4 bases, with 8 bases lying between them. The CDR3 runs to 13 residues. The germline gives CDR1 MNHEY, CDR2 SMNVEV (reference sequence). The CDR3 coding sequence is TGTGCCAGCAGTTTACACGGTGTCTATGGCTACACCTTC. This codes for CASSLHGVYGYTF.

CDR3 in amino acids: CASATEYVGYTF. The CDR3 coding sequence is TGTGCCAGCGCTACTGAATATGTTGGCTACACCTTC. The rearrangement uses TRBV6-5 and TRBJ1-2; D gene ambiguous. Germline V gene lookup returns CDR1 MNHEY and CDR2 SVGAGI. This CDR3 comprises 12 residues. V was clipped by 8 bases and J by 7 bases, with 14 bases between them.

The chain combines TRBV30 with TRBJ2-7, with 10 bases aligning to TRBD2. Trimming at V came to 0 bases and at J to 2 bases, leaving 1 base not matched to a gene. Germline loops: CDR1 GTSNPN, CDR2 SVGIG (reference sequence). This CDR3 has 14 residues. CDR3: CAWSVLAGTYEQYF. Here the CDR3 DNA reads TGTGCCTGGAGTGTACTAGCGGGGACCTACGAGCAGTACTTC.

This clone was counted once. The rearrangement uses TRBV7-8 and TRBJ2-2; D might be TRBD1 or TRBD2, each matching 5 bases. V was cut by 1 base and J by 6 bases, with 12 bases left in between. CDR1 is SGHVS and CDR2 is FQNEAQ in the germline V gene. The CDR3 length is 15 residues. Written as DNA, the CDR3 is TGTGCCAGCAGCTTAGTCCCGGGGCGGGCCGGGGAGCTGTTTTTT. This codes for CASSLVPGRAGELFF.

The rearrangement joins TRBV13 to TRBJ2-3; 7 positions match TRBD1. The V gene's germline CDR1 is PRHDT and CDR2 FYEKMQ (reference sequence). This CDR3 region has 15 residues. V lost 5 bases and J lost 5; bases outside the gene matches: 10. This chain's CDR3 is CASSTRQGGRDTQYF. Here the CDR3 DNA reads TGTGCCAGCAGCACCAGACAGGGTGGCAGAGATACGCAGTATTTT.

V usage is TRBV15 and J usage is TRBJ2-7, with D possibly TRBD2 on 5 matching bases. The V end was cut by 3 bases, the J end by 0 bases, with 9 bases between. The CDR3 contains 14 residues. Per the germline V gene, CDR1 is LNHNV and CDR2 is YYDKDF (reference sequence). CDR3 coding DNA: TGTGCCACCAGCAGGCCTGCGGGCTCCTACGAGCAGTACTTC. Its translation: CATSRPAGSYEQYF.

This sequence joins TRBV5-1 and TRBJ2-2; a weak D match, TRBD1 (6 bases). The ends were cut back, 4 bases at V and 2 bases at J, with 15 bases in the middle. The CDR3 extends over 16 amino acids. Germline values: CDR1 SGHRS, CDR2 YFSETQ. In nucleotides, the CDR3 is TGCGCCAGCAGCCTGTCTTCGGACAGTAACACCGGGGAGCTGTTTTTT. It yields the protein CASSLSSDSNTGELFF.

The V and J genes are TRBV2 and TRBJ2-6; D is ambiguous. V gave up 6 bases and J gave up 5 bases, with 8 bases separating them. This CDR3 spans 13 amino acids. CDR1 and CDR2 from the germline V gene are SNHLY and FYNNEI. CDR3 coding DNA: TGTGCCAGCAGCCTCGGAAGGGCCAACGTCCTGACTTTC. Protein sequence: CASSLGRANVLTF.

Comments on this clone: Within the sample, other DNA sequences also encode this same CDR3. The genes are TRBV18 and TRBJ1-1, with 9 bases identical to TRBD1. V gave up 3 bases and J gave up 4 bases; unmatched junction bases: 0. The CDR3 is 13 amino acids. The germline CDR1 and CDR2 sequences are KGHSH and LQKENI. CDR3 amino acids: CASSPTGGTEAFF. CDR3 bases: TGTGCCAGCTCACCGACAGGGGGCACTGAAGCTTTCTTT.

This chain connects TRBV11-2 to TRBJ2-7, with TRBD2 as a possible D gene (7 bases). Per the germline V gene, CDR1 is SGHAT and CDR2 is FQNNGV. Between the trimmed V and J ends, which lost 1 base and 4 bases, there was a span of 14 bases. This CDR3 spans 15 amino acids. The CDR3: CASSLVAGARYEQYF. CDR3 nucleotide sequence: TGTGCCAGCAGCTTAGTGGCGGGGGCTAGGTACGAGCAGTACTTC.

This chain links TRBV5-1 with TRBJ1-6, with 7 bases aligning to TRBD1. This CDR3 contains 16 residues. The V gene end was trimmed by 0 bases and the J gene end by 5 bases; junction bases not matched to a gene: 5. Germline V gene data show CDR1 as SGHRS and CDR2 as YFSETQ. This CDR3 is CASSLAQGGDNSPLHF. CDR3 coding DNA: TGCGCCAGCAGCTTGGCGCAGGGGGGAGATAATTCACCCCTCCACTTT. Supplemented by reference TRBV5-1 and TRBJ1-6, the full variable domain reads KAGVTQTPRYLIKTRGQQVTLSCSPISGHRSVSWYQQTPGQGLQFLFEYFSETQRNKGNFPGRFSGRQFSNSRSEMNVSTLELGDSALYLCASSLAQGGDNSPLHFGNGTRLTVT.

The chain combines TRBV18 with TRBJ2-5, with TRBD2 matching over 11 bases. Germline V gives CDR1 KGHSH, CDR2 LQKENI. With 6 bases clipped from V and 5 bases from J, the junction kept 17 bases outside the gene matches. The CDR3 is 18 amino acids. CDR3 protein: CASSSRGLAVSKGETQYF. The DNA for the CDR3 is TGTGCCAGCTCTTCAAGGGGACTAGCGGTATCAAAGGGGGAGACCCAGTACTTC.

The chain joins TRBV6-1 to TRBJ2-1, with no clear D. Germline loops: CDR1 MNHNS, CDR2 SASEGT. The V end was cut by 6 bases, the J end by 3 bases, with 9 bases between. CDR3 size: 13 residues. The CDR3, as DNA: TGTGCCAGCAGAACCCTAGGCTACAATGAGCAGTTCTTC. It codes for CASRTLGYNEQFF.

The V and J genes are TRBV28 and TRBJ2-7; D perhaps matches TRBD1 (5 bases). The CDR3 spans 15 residues. The V end was cut by 4 bases, the J end by 2 bases, with 15 bases between. Per germline, CDR1 MDHEN and CDR2 SYDVKM. In nucleotides, the CDR3 is TGTGCCAGCAGTTCGAGACGACAGCCACCCTACGAGCAGTACTTC. Amino acids: CASSSRRQPPYEQYF.

The sample holds one count of this clone. The V and J genes are TRBV11-2 and TRBJ1-3; weak D call: TRBD1 (6 bases). This CDR3 contains 15 residues. Germline CDR1 is SGHAT and CDR2 is FQNNGV. Trimming left V 5 bases short and J 1 base short, with 12 bases between. The CDR3 nucleotides are TGTGCCAGCAGCCCTGAACAGGGATCTGGAAACACCATATATTTT. Translated: CASSPEQGSGNTIYF.